The rows below give T cell receptor beta chains drawn from one sample of a study of response to subunit inactivated influenza vaccine. TCRdb itself ran the RT-PCR reads through MiXCR, one entry per CDR3 protein. Among hundreds of thousands of distinct CDR3 sequences listed, approximately 14% were seen once. Sequenced material: PBMCs from blood, taken about 12 days after vaccination. The origin of the receptors is a man aged 45-65 years who received an inactivated influenza vaccine. The CDR3 runs from the conserved cysteine through the conserved F or W. A D gene is named only where the DNA matches it firmly. Size tells how often a clone was seen (once, few, many) or the class of an expanded clone, and some rows leave it out.

abundance: -
d_gene: -
v_gene: TRBV28
j_gene: TRBJ1-2
CDR3nt: TGTGCCAGCAGTTCCTCCTCCGCGGGCAGGGGCTATGGCTACACCTTC
CDR3aa: CASSSSSAGRGYGYTF

abundance: few
d_gene: -
v_gene: TRBV14
j_gene: TRBJ2-7
CDR3nt: TGTGCCAGCAGCCAAGGAAGCGCACCAACCTACGAGCAGTACTTC
CDR3aa: CASSQGSAPTYEQYF

abundance: few
d_gene: TRBD1
v_gene: TRBV5-1
j_gene: TRBJ1-6
CDR3nt: TGCGCCAGCAGCTCGGACAGGGGAGGAACACCCCTCCACTTT
CDR3aa: CASSSDRGGTPLHF

abundance: -
d_gene: -
v_gene: TRBV30
j_gene: TRBJ2-3
CDR3nt: TGTGCCTGGAGGACGCTCACAGATACGCAGTATTTT
CDR3aa: CAWRTLTDTQYF

abundance: few
d_gene: -
v_gene: TRBV6-6
j_gene: TRBJ2-7
CDR3nt: TGTGCCAGCAGTTACGAGTATTCCTACGAGCAGTACTTC
CDR3aa: CASSYEYSYEQYF

abundance: many
d_gene: -
v_gene: TRBV29-1
j_gene: TRBJ2-3
CDR3nt: TGCAGCGCGGACAGAGACACAGATACGCAGTATTTT
CDR3aa: CSADRDTDTQYF

abundance: few
d_gene: TRBD2
v_gene: TRBV24-1
j_gene: TRBJ2-1
CDR3nt: TGTGCCACCAGTGATCCCGGACAGAAGCGGGAGGGTGAGCAGTTCTTC
CDR3aa: CATSDPGQKREGEQFF

abundance: -
d_gene: TRBD1
v_gene: TRBV2
j_gene: TRBJ1-5
CDR3nt: TGTGCCAGCAGGGGACAGGGAGCCGACCAGCCCCAGCATTTT
CDR3aa: CASRGQGADQPQHF

abundance: -
d_gene: TRBD2
v_gene: TRBV9
j_gene: TRBJ2-3
CDR3nt: TGTGCCAGCAGCGTAGTAACGGGGGGGCGCACAGATACGCAGTATTTT
CDR3aa: CASSVVTGGRTDTQYF

abundance: few
d_gene: -
v_gene: TRBV12-3/TRBV12-4
j_gene: TRBJ1-1
CDR3nt: TGTGCCAGCAGTTTAGGACATTCGAACACTGAAGCTTTCTTT
CDR3aa: CASSLGHSNTEAFF

abundance: few
d_gene: -
v_gene: TRBV29-1
j_gene: TRBJ1-2
CDR3nt: TGCAGCGTTGAATTAGCGAACTATGGCTACACCTTC
CDR3aa: CSVELANYGYTF

abundance: few
d_gene: -
v_gene: TRBV6-2/TRBV6-3
j_gene: TRBJ2-7
CDR3nt: TGTGCCAGCAGTTCAACGACTAGTAACTACGAGCAGTACTTC
CDR3aa: CASSSTTSNYEQYF

abundance: -
d_gene: -
v_gene: TRBV7-2
j_gene: TRBJ1-1
CDR3nt: TGTGCCAGCAGCCCACGGGTAATGAATACTGAAGCTTTCTTT
CDR3aa: CASSPRVMNTEAFF

abundance: few
d_gene: TRBD2
v_gene: TRBV7-2
j_gene: TRBJ2-1
CDR3nt: TGTGCCAGCAGCTTGACTAGCGGGACGAGAAATGAGCAGTTCTTC
CDR3aa: CASSLTSGTRNEQFF

abundance: few
d_gene: -
v_gene: TRBV12-3/TRBV12-4
j_gene: TRBJ1-2
CDR3nt: TGTGCCAGCAGACCCGCCGGGGGCCGTGGCTACACCTTC
CDR3aa: CASRPAGGRGYTF

abundance: few
d_gene: -
v_gene: TRBV7-6
j_gene: TRBJ2-2
CDR3nt: TGTGCCAGCAGCTTTACTTATAGCGGGGAGCTGTTTTTT
CDR3aa: CASSFTYSGELFF

abundance: few
d_gene: -
v_gene: TRBV7-9
j_gene: TRBJ2-4
CDR3nt: TGTGCCAGCAGCACCAGTGGGGCGGTAGGCTATTCCTTC
CDR3aa: CASSTSGAVGYSF

abundance: few
d_gene: TRBD2
v_gene: TRBV3-1
j_gene: TRBJ2-5
CDR3nt: TGTGCCAGCAGCCAAGAAGGACTAGCGATGGGAGAGACCCAGTACTTC
CDR3aa: CASSQEGLAMGETQYF

abundance: many
d_gene: -
v_gene: TRBV12-3/TRBV12-4
j_gene: TRBJ1-4
CDR3nt: TGTGCCAGCGACCTCTCAGTCGTTGCGGAAAAACTGTTTTTT
CDR3aa: CASDLSVVAEKLFF

abundance: few
d_gene: -
v_gene: TRBV10-3
j_gene: TRBJ2-1
CDR3nt: TGTGCCATCAGTGATAGCGGCCATCAGTTCTTC
CDR3aa: CAISDSGHQFF

abundance: -
d_gene: TRBD1
v_gene: TRBV19
j_gene: TRBJ2-5
CDR3nt: TGTGCCAGTAGCGTCCCGGGACAGGGTAAAGAGACCCAGTACTTC
CDR3aa: CASSVPGQGKETQYF

abundance: -
d_gene: -
v_gene: TRBV10-3
j_gene: TRBJ2-7
CDR3nt: TGTGCCACGAACCCTGTGGGTCCCTCCTACGAGCAGTACTTC
CDR3aa: CATNPVGPSYEQYF

abundance: -
d_gene: TRBD2
v_gene: TRBV28
j_gene: TRBJ2-5
CDR3nt: TGTGCCAGCAGTTCCTCCCGGACTAGTCGGGGGGAGACCCAGTACTTC
CDR3aa: CASSSSRTSRGETQYF

abundance: -
d_gene: -
v_gene: TRBV4-2
j_gene: TRBJ1-1
CDR3nt: TGTGCCAGCAGCCAGCCAGGACTGTCCACTGAAGCTTTCTTT
CDR3aa: CASSQPGLSTEAFF

abundance: -
d_gene: -
v_gene: TRBV9
j_gene: TRBJ2-2
CDR3nt: TGTGCCAGCACCCCACGGCGAGTACTCCAGAACACCGGGGAGCTGTTTTTT
CDR3aa: CASTPRRVLQNTGELFF

abundance: few
d_gene: TRBD1
v_gene: TRBV19
j_gene: TRBJ2-1
CDR3nt: TGTGCCAGTAGTATATGGGGACAGGGAAGAAATGAGCAGTTCTTC
CDR3aa: CASSIWGQGRNEQFF

abundance: -
d_gene: TRBD2
v_gene: TRBV2
j_gene: TRBJ2-1
CDR3nt: TGTGCCAGCACCTACGGGTCCCCTCTAGCGGGAGGGCCGAATGAGCAGTTCTTC
CDR3aa: CASTYGSPLAGGPNEQFF

abundance: few
d_gene: -
v_gene: TRBV7-2
j_gene: TRBJ2-3
CDR3nt: TGTGCCAGCAGCTTAGTCAGGCTGCAAAGCACAGATACGCAGTATTTT
CDR3aa: CASSLVRLQSTDTQYF

abundance: -
d_gene: -
v_gene: TRBV11-2
j_gene: TRBJ2-7
CDR3nt: TGTGCCAGCAGCCAGAGCCCCGGCTACGAGCAGTACTTC
CDR3aa: CASSQSPGYEQYF

abundance: -
d_gene: TRBD1
v_gene: TRBV20-1
j_gene: TRBJ2-3
CDR3nt: TGCAGTGCTGCTCCCACAGGGGGTTGGACAGATACGCAGTATTTT
CDR3aa: CSAAPTGGWTDTQYF

abundance: many
d_gene: -
v_gene: TRBV11-2
j_gene: TRBJ2-7
CDR3nt: TGTGCCAGCAGCTTAGGACAGATCTACGAGCAGTACTTC
CDR3aa: CASSLGQIYEQYF

abundance: few
d_gene: TRBD1
v_gene: TRBV20-1
j_gene: TRBJ1-1
CDR3nt: TGCAGTGCGGGACAGGGGGGTTTTGAAGCTTTCTTT
CDR3aa: CSAGQGGFEAFF

abundance: -
d_gene: -
v_gene: TRBV20-1
j_gene: TRBJ2-1
CDR3nt: TGCAGTGCTTACGGGAGTGAGCAGTTCTTC
CDR3aa: CSAYGSEQFF

abundance: -
d_gene: -
v_gene: TRBV12-3/TRBV12-4
j_gene: TRBJ2-3
CDR3nt: TGTGCCAGCAGTTACGGGGCTAGCACAGATACGCAGTATTTT
CDR3aa: CASSYGASTDTQYF

abundance: few
d_gene: -
v_gene: TRBV19
j_gene: TRBJ1-1
CDR3nt: TGTGCCAGTAGTATAGGGTCTCGGGCCCTGAACACTGAAGCTTTCTTT
CDR3aa: CASSIGSRALNTEAFF

abundance: -
d_gene: -
v_gene: TRBV12-3/TRBV12-4
j_gene: TRBJ2-4
CDR3nt: TGTGCCAGCAAGAGGGACCTAGCCAAAAACATTCAGTACTTC
CDR3aa: CASKRDLAKNIQYF

abundance: few
d_gene: -
v_gene: TRBV12-3/TRBV12-4
j_gene: TRBJ1-1
CDR3nt: TGTGCCAGCAGCCGGGGACCCACGGGAGCTTTCTTT
CDR3aa: CASSRGPTGAFF

abundance: -
d_gene: -
v_gene: TRBV10-3
j_gene: TRBJ2-1
CDR3nt: TGTGCCATCAGCAGGCCCGGCTACAATGAGCAGTTCTTC
CDR3aa: CAISRPGYNEQFF

abundance: few
d_gene: TRBD2
v_gene: TRBV2
j_gene: TRBJ2-1
CDR3nt: TGTGCCAGCAGTGGTACTAGCGGGTATGGTAATGAGCAGTTCTTC
CDR3aa: CASSGTSGYGNEQFF

abundance: -
d_gene: -
v_gene: TRBV5-1
j_gene: TRBJ1-3
CDR3nt: TGCGCCAGCAGCACACAGGGAACGGACACCATATATTTT
CDR3aa: CASSTQGTDTIYF

abundance: few
d_gene: -
v_gene: TRBV7-9
j_gene: TRBJ2-2
CDR3nt: TGTGCCAGCAGCGCACCCACAGGGTTGACCGGGGAGCTGTTTTTT
CDR3aa: CASSAPTGLTGELFF

abundance: few
d_gene: -
v_gene: TRBV30
j_gene: TRBJ2-1
CDR3nt: TGTGCCTGGAGTAAGGCTAGCTCCTACAATGAGCAGTTCTTC
CDR3aa: CAWSKASSYNEQFF

abundance: -
d_gene: TRBD2
v_gene: TRBV3-1
j_gene: TRBJ2-3
CDR3nt: TGTGCCAGCAGCCAACGTACGACAGACGGACTAGCGGGTGGACCAGATACGCAGTATTTT
CDR3aa: CASSQRTTDGLAGGPDTQYF

abundance: -
d_gene: -
v_gene: TRBV20-1
j_gene: TRBJ1-4
CDR3nt: TGCAGTGCTAGAGGAAGTACAGTGCGGAATGAAAAACTGTTTTTT
CDR3aa: CSARGSTVRNEKLFF